This section outlines one T cell receptor beta chain sequence together with its context. Its antigen remains unidentified. Methods used by the authors: Researchers built a distant-metastasis classifier for papillary thyroid cancer that drew on CDR3 differences across clinicopathological groups. TCRdb called clones again from the PCR reads with MiXCR. For this entry, the V and J calls and clone size follow TCRdb and not the study's own pipeline. The sample yields about 19,000 clones, just over 25% seen once. The sample originates from a study of metastatic and nonmetastatic thyroid tumors. Study-wide background: The study looked at repertoires side by side in blood and in tumor or nodule tissue from malignant and benign thyroid patients.

All patients were treatment-naive before thyroid surgery. Study-level findings and limits: When malignant thyroid tumors were compared with benign nodules, TCR beta diversity was reportedly significantly higher in the malignant tumors. This held in both blood and tumor samples.

Trimming stripped 0 bases from V and 5 bases from J, with 12 bases between. The germline V gene has CDR1 SGHRS and CDR2 YFSETQ. This CDR3 is 14 amino acids long. Specimen: blood. The chain is built from TRBV5-1 and TRBJ2-7; D unresolved. This receptor was identified in a male donor with papillary thyroid cancer or a benign thyroid nodule (not recorded which). Some clones in this sample may be carry-over from other donors' samples. The CDR3 nucleotides are TGCGCCAGCAGCTTGGTGGCCTCACCCCACGAGCAGTACTTC. Its protein product is CASSLVASPHEQYF.